The 4 T cell receptor beta chains below were found in one sample sequenced in a study of graft-versus-host responses after intestinal transplantation. Their cognate antigens are unknown. Profiling relied on immunoSEQ multiplex PCR, and the TCRdb table lists in-frame clones only, not all of them. The sample lists around 100,000 clones; roughly 90% were seen once. Sequencing was performed on unstimulated CD4+ T cells sorted from spleen or lymph node cells, taken before transplant. These receptors all stem from a human donor who was the organ donor for an intestinal transplant.

The V and J genes are TRBV27 and TRBJ2-3, with D tentatively TRBD2 (6 bases). CDR1 and CDR2 (germline): MNHEY, SMNVEV (reference sequence). Between the trimmed V and J ends, which lost 4 bases and 8 bases, there was a span of 22 bases. There are 16 residues in the CDR3. CDR3 DNA: TGTGCCAGCAGTTCCCTCCGGGGGACCCACATGGGTACGCAGTATTTT. Translating gives CASSSLRGTHMGTQYF.

The chain uses TRBV11-3 and TRBJ2-5, with 7 bases aligning to TRBD1. TRBJ2-7 explains the end of the DNA better; the J call may be wrong. The CDR3 length is 13 residues. Germline V CDR1 and CDR2: SGHNT, YENEEA. Here the CDR3 DNA reads TGTGCCAGCAGCCGGGGACAGAACCACGAGCAGTACTTC. Its translation: CASSRGQNHEQYF.

This clone was recorded only once. The CDR3 sequence: CASSLEGRGAQPQHF. The CDR3 region has the DNA TGCGCCAGCAGCTTGGAAGGCAGGGGGGCTCAGCCCCAGCATTTT. V is TRBV5-1 and J is TRBJ1-5; 7 positions agree with TRBD1. V lost 0 bases to trimming and J lost 6 bases; unmatched junction nucleotides: 6. This CDR3 is 15 amino acids long. Germline CDR1 reads SGHRS; CDR2 reads YFSETQ.

The V and J genes are TRBV28 and TRBJ1-1; TRBD1 matches 7 bases. V lost 7 bases to trimming and J lost 0 bases; unmatched junction nucleotides: 8. CDR1 is MDHEN and CDR2 is SYDVKM in the germline V gene. This CDR3 contains 15 residues. CDR3 region: CASKIPGQMNTEAFF. In DNA form, the CDR3 reads TGTGCCAGCAAAATCCCGGGACAGATGAACACTGAAGCTTTCTTT.